This T cell receptor (beta chain) is from a study of identifying expanded T cells in peripheral blood. General study findings and limits: Technical replicates showed approximately 1.2 changed clones; around 2 weeks around 15; four weeks 19. Two-week clone count variance significantly increased as total template count grew.

About this clone: Its specificity is not known.

No infections or other immune events were documented during collection. TCRdb keeps only in-frame clones here, not all; method: immunoSEQ multiplex PCR. The top ten clones hold less than 4% of a sample with some 120,000 clones, roughly 82% of them seen once. Germline values: CDR1 SGHRS, CDR2 YFSETQ. Trimming took 0 bases from V and 0 from J, leaving 6 bases between them. The CDR3 totals 14 residues. The chain carries TRBV5-1 and TRBJ2-5, with D perhaps matching TRBD1 (5 bases). The sequencing sample was made of blood. The clonotype comes from a person aged 18 to 75 in good health. CDR3 region: CASSLATDQETQYF. CDR3 bases: TGCGCCAGCAGCTTGGCGACAGACCAAGAGACCCAGTACTTC.